A selection of T cell receptor beta chains follows, all from one sample in a study of CD8+ T cells in alopecia areata. Repertoires were generated with immunoSEQ multiplex PCR, while TCRdb's copy carries only in-frame clones and drops some. The data show about 69,000 clones, with roughly three fifths seen just once and under 20% held by the top ten. The starting material was CD8+ T cells sorted from blood, obtained at week 0. Receptor source: a human donor with alopecia areata. CDR3s include the opening cysteine and the closing phenylalanine or tryptophan. Fields, in order: CDR3 length, D gene, J gene, clone size, V gene, CDR3 DNA, CDR3 protein. A D gene is named only where the DNA matches it firmly. Clone size is not always given. Where it is, it says once, few, many or a class for expanded clones.

length: 11
D: NA
J: TRBJ2-1
size: once
V: TRBV13
DNA: TGTGCCAGCAGCCAAACAGGAGAGCAGTTCTTC
CDR3: CASSQTGEQFF

length: 15
D: NA
J: TRBJ2-7
size: few
V: TRBV5-1
DNA: TGCGCCAGCAGCTTGGATTCCCCGGCAGGGACAGAGCAGTACTTC
CDR3: CASSLDSPAGTEQYF

length: 16
D: NA
J: TRBJ2-6
size: few
V: TRBV4-3
DNA: TGCGCCAGCAGCCAAGAGCCGGGATCTGGGGCCAACGTCCTGACTTTC
CDR3: CASSQEPGSGANVLTF

length: 16
D: NA
J: TRBJ2-5
size: once
V: TRBV28
DNA: TGTGCCAGCAATCCTCAAGACCCCACATTCCAAGAGACCCAGTACTTC
CDR3: CASNPQDPTFQETQYF

length: 19
D: NA
J: TRBJ2-5
size: NA
V: TRBV7-2
DNA: TGTGCCAGCAGCTTACCCCCTCGTGGGCCGGAGGGGCCGAAAGAGACCCAGTACTTC
CDR3: CASSLPPRGPEGPKETQYF

length: 14
D: NA
J: TRBJ2-7
size: few
V: TRBV29-1
DNA: TGCAGCGTTGAGTACGAGCTTCTGGGGGGCGAGCAGTACTTC
CDR3: CSVEYELLGGEQYF

length: 15
D: TRBD1
J: TRBJ1-5
size: once
V: TRBV5-6
DNA: TGTGCCAGCAGCTTAGGACAGGGGGCATGGCAGCCCCAGCATTTT
CDR3: CASSLGQGAWQPQHF

length: 15
D: TRBD1
J: TRBJ2-7
size: NA
V: TRBV5-1
DNA: TGCGCCAGCAGCGAATTCGACAGGGGGCTAGACGAGCAGTACTTC
CDR3: CASSEFDRGLDEQYF

length: 15
D: TRBD1
J: TRBJ2-7
size: NA
V: TRBV19
DNA: TGTGCCAGTAGTATTTTTAAGGGGGCGGACTACGAGCAGTACTTC
CDR3: CASSIFKGADYEQYF

length: 15
D: NA
J: TRBJ1-1
size: few
V: TRBV6-1
DNA: TGTGCCAGCAGTTCAGATCTAGGACGGGAAAGGGAAGCTTTCTTT
CDR3: CASSSDLGREREAFF

length: 13
D: NA
J: TRBJ2-1
size: few
V: TRBV29-1
DNA: TGCAGCGGGATCAGGGCAAACTACAATGAGCAGTTCTTC
CDR3: CSGIRANYNEQFF

length: 15
D: TRBD2
J: TRBJ2-1
size: once
V: TRBV27
DNA: TGTGCCAGCAGTCCCGGACTAGCGGGGGACAATGAGCAGTTCTTC
CDR3: CASSPGLAGDNEQFF

length: 13
D: NA
J: TRBJ2-1
size: few
V: TRBV30
DNA: TGTGCCTGGAGTGTATCAGGGTACAATGAGCAGTTCTTC
CDR3: CAWSVSGYNEQFF

length: 14
D: NA
J: TRBJ1-4
size: NA
V: TRBV30
DNA: TGTGCCTGGAGCTTGGACGGATTTAATGAAAAACTGTTTTTT
CDR3: CAWSLDGFNEKLFF

length: 14
D: TRBD1
J: TRBJ1-2
size: once
V: TRBV5-1
DNA: TGCGCCAGCAGCTACCGACAGGGGGCTGATGGCTACACCTTC
CDR3: CASSYRQGADGYTF

length: 20
D: NA
J: TRBJ2-3
size: NA
V: TRBV4-3
DNA: TGCGCCAGCAGCCAAGATCCCGCGTCCAGGACCGGGCTTGGCACAGATACGCAGTATTTT
CDR3: CASSQDPASRTGLGTDTQYF

length: 13
D: NA
J: TRBJ1-1
size: NA
V: TRBV4-3
DNA: TGCGCCAGCAGCCAAGACGGCAACACTGAAGCTTTCTTT
CDR3: CASSQDGNTEAFF

length: 16
D: NA
J: TRBJ1-6
size: NA
V: TRBV25-1
DNA: TGTGCCAGCAGCGAAGGGAGGGGCGACTATAATTCACCCCTCCACTTT
CDR3: CASSEGRGDYNSPLHF

length: 15
D: NA
J: TRBJ2-7
size: once
V: TRBV27
DNA: TGTGCCAGCAGTCCCCTGGGGTCGCCTACCTACGAGCAGTACTTC
CDR3: CASSPLGSPTYEQYF

length: 15
D: NA
J: TRBJ1-4
size: NA
V: TRBV2
DNA: TGTGCCAGCAGTGTTTGGGTTTCTACTAATGAAAAACTGTTTTTT
CDR3: CASSVWVSTNEKLFF

length: 12
D: NA
J: TRBJ1-1
size: few
V: TRBV7-2
DNA: TGTGCCAGCAGCAAGTGGGACACTGAAGCTTTCTTT
CDR3: CASSKWDTEAFF

length: 14
D: NA
J: TRBJ2-1
size: NA
V: TRBV6-5
DNA: TGTGCCAGCAATCCCGGGACCACGGGGAATGAGCAGTTCTTC
CDR3: CASNPGTTGNEQFF

length: 12
D: NA
J: TRBJ2-1
size: NA
V: TRBV11-2
DNA: TGTGCCAGCAGCATAATCCCCAATGAGCAGTTCTTC
CDR3: CASSIIPNEQFF

length: 15
D: TRBD2
J: TRBJ2-7
size: few
V: TRBV28
DNA: TGTGCCAGCAGCCAGGGACTAGCAGGTATCTACGAGCAGTACTTC
CDR3: CASSQGLAGIYEQYF

length: 14
D: TRBD1
J: TRBJ2-7
size: once
V: TRBV6-5
DNA: TGTGCCAGCAGTTTGGGACAGCAGTCTTACGAGCAGTACTTC
CDR3: CASSLGQQSYEQYF

length: 15
D: NA
J: TRBJ1-4
size: few
V: TRBV4-1
DNA: TGCGCCAGCAGCCAAGGGTGGGGCGAGGAGGAAAAACTGTTTTTT
CDR3: CASSQGWGEEEKLFF

length: 12
D: NA
J: TRBJ2-1
size: NA
V: TRBV19
DNA: TGTGCCAGTAGTATAGCCCCCGATGAGCAGTTCTTC
CDR3: CASSIAPDEQFF

length: 15
D: NA
J: TRBJ1-1
size: NA
V: TRBV25-1
DNA: TGTGCCAGCACCCCAGGTCACGGGGGTCGGACTGAAGCTTTCTTT
CDR3: CASTPGHGGRTEAFF

length: 16
D: TRBD2
J: TRBJ2-7
size: NA
V: TRBV27
DNA: TGTGCCAGCAGTTCCGTGGGACTAGCGGGTTCCTACGAGCAGTACTTC
CDR3: CASSSVGLAGSYEQYF

length: 11
D: NA
J: TRBJ1-2
size: NA
V: TRBV10-3
DNA: TGTGCTATATCAGGGGACTATGGCTACACCTTC
CDR3: CAISGDYGYTF

length: 17
D: TRBD2
J: TRBJ2-3
size: NA
V: TRBV10-3
DNA: TGTGCCATCAGTGAGACCCCGGCTAGCGGGATGGCAGATACGCAGTATTTT
CDR3: CAISETPASGMADTQYF

length: 17
D: NA
J: TRBJ2-5
size: NA
V: TRBV7-2
DNA: TGTGCCAGCAGCTTTCGTTCGACAGCCTTAAACCAAGAGACCCAGTACTTC
CDR3: CASSFRSTALNQETQYF

length: 15
D: NA
J: TRBJ2-2
size: NA
V: TRBV25-1
DNA: TGTGCCAGCAGTGAATTGGACATCTACACCGGGGAGCTGTTTTTT
CDR3: CASSELDIYTGELFF

length: 12
D: NA
J: TRBJ1-6
size: NA
V: TRBV7-9
DNA: TGTGCCAGCAGCCTCCCCACGACACCCCTCCACTTT
CDR3: CASSLPTTPLHF

length: 16
D: NA
J: TRBJ1-2
size: few
V: TRBV4-3
DNA: TGCGCCAGCAGCCAAGGGCCGACTGAAGCTAACTATGGCTACACCTTC
CDR3: CASSQGPTEANYGYTF

length: 16
D: NA
J: TRBJ2-2
size: few
V: TRBV5-6
DNA: TGTGCCAGCAGCTTTGTGACAAATATTCACACCGGGGAGCTGTTTTTT
CDR3: CASSFVTNIHTGELFF

length: 15
D: NA
J: TRBJ2-7
size: NA
V: TRBV27
DNA: TGTGCCAGCAGTTTATGGGGGAGCCACCCCTACGAGCAGTACTTC
CDR3: CASSLWGSHPYEQYF

length: 15
D: NA
J: TRBJ2-7
size: NA
V: TRBV30
DNA: TGTGCCTGGAGTGGGGGTTCGGACAGCTCCTACGAGCAGTACTTC
CDR3: CAWSGGSDSSYEQYF

length: 16
D: TRBD2
J: TRBJ2-5
size: few
V: TRBV4-1
DNA: TGCGCCAGCAGCCAAGATGGGCGGGGGAGCCAAGAGACCCAGTACTTC
CDR3: CASSQDGRGSQETQYF

length: 14
D: NA
J: TRBJ2-7
size: NA
V: TRBV2
DNA: TGTGCCAGCGGAGGACAGAGCAGCTCCTACGAGCAGTACTTC
CDR3: CASGGQSSSYEQYF

length: 13
D: NA
J: TRBJ2-3
size: NA
V: TRBV25-1
DNA: TGTGCCAGTATTGGACAGAGCACAGATACGCAGTATTTT
CDR3: CASIGQSTDTQYF

length: 15
D: NA
J: TRBJ2-7
size: few
V: TRBV5-8
DNA: TGTGCCAGCAGCTTAGTGGGGGGGCCCGGGGACGAGCAGTACTTC
CDR3: CASSLVGGPGDEQYF

length: 12
D: TRBD1
J: TRBJ2-7
size: NA
V: TRBV29-1
DNA: TGCAGCGTTATAACAGGGGGCTACGAGCAGTACTTC
CDR3: CSVITGGYEQYF

length: 14
D: NA
J: TRBJ2-3
size: NA
V: TRBV5-1
DNA: TGCGCCAGCAGCGGCCCTTTAACAGGGGATACGCAGTATTTT
CDR3: CASSGPLTGDTQYF